The 8 T cell receptor beta chains presented below share a single source sample, sequenced in a study of blood T cell repertoires in COVID-19 (dated by TCRdb to the early 2020s). Library method: the immunoSEQ multiplex PCR assay. The clones in this table, taken by TCRdb from immuneACCESS, are in-frame only. Not every clone is retained; where verified, under half of the shortfall comes from an unresolved V gene, and the cause of the rest is unknown. A total of some 95,000 clones appear in this sample, 75% to 90% of them only once. The ten biggest clones cover 0.95% to 1.5% of the sample. The sequenced material came from peripheral blood. Receptor source: a man older than 75 with active or convalescent COVID-19.

The V and J genes are TRBV6-2 or TRBV6-3 and TRBJ1-4; TRBD1 matches 8 bases. In germline, CDR1 is MNHEY, CDR2 SVGEGT. With 4 bases clipped from V and 6 bases from J, the junction kept 13 bases outside the gene matches. The CDR3 loop spans 17 amino acids. The CDR3 loop reads CASSSRTGPSRDEKLFF. DNA for the CDR3: TGTGCCAGCAGTTCCAGGACAGGGCCTTCAAGGGATGAAAAACTGTTTTTT.

The rearrangement uses TRBV11-2 and TRBJ2-6; a possible D gene is TRBD1 (5 bases). Germline CDR1 and CDR2: SGHAT and FQNNGV. The CDR3 length is 13 residues. V shed 9 bases and J shed 4 bases, with 10 bases lying between them. The CDR3 DNA is TGTGCCAGTTGCAGGGCCGGGGCCAACGTCCTGACTTTC. Its protein product is CASCRAGANVLTF.

The chain has TRBV19 and TRBJ2-3; the match to TRBD1 covers 8 bases. Unmatched junction bases numbered 4, after V lost 6 bases and J lost 2 bases. This CDR3 is 14 amino acids long. The germline V gene has CDR1 LNHDA and CDR2 SQIVND (reference sequence). The CDR3 DNA follows: TGTGCCAGTAGCCAGGACAGGGCCACAGATACGCAGTATTTT. Its protein product is CASSQDRATDTQYF. Full variable domain (missing parts from reference TRBV19 and TRBJ2-3): DGGITQSPKYLFRKEGQNVTLSCEQNLNHDAMYWYRQDPGQGLRLIYYSQIVNDFQKGDIAEGYSVSREKKESFPLTVTSAQKNPTAFYLCASSQDRATDTQYFGPGTRLTVL.

The V call is TRBV10-1, the J call TRBJ2-1, with a weak D call TRBD2 (6 bases). The CDR3 extends over 12 amino acids. The germline gives CDR1 WNHNN, CDR2 SYGVQD (reference sequence). Trimming shortened V by 11 bases and J by 9 bases, and 17 bases separated the two germline ends. The CDR3: CACCRRDPEQFF. CDR3 nucleotides: TGCGCCTGCTGTCGGCGGGACCCTGAGCAGTTCTTC.

The chain employs TRBV18 and TRBJ2-7, with 7 bases that match TRBD2. The germline CDR1 and CDR2 sequences are KGHSH and LQKENI. The junction had 19 bases not matched to a gene; V was cut back by 6 bases and J by 2 bases. CDR3 length: 18 residues. Here the CDR3 reads CASSSGGRTGTHPYEQYF. The CDR3 DNA reads TGTGCCAGCTCCTCGGGAGGACGGACCGGGACGCACCCCTACGAGCAGTACTTC. Complete variable domain (other parts from reference TRBV18 and TRBJ2-7): NAGVMQNPRHLVRRRGQEARLRCSPMKGHSHVYWYRQLPEEGLKFMVYLQKENIIDESGMPKERFSAEFPKEGPSILRIQQVVRGDSAAYFCASSSGGRTGTHPYEQYFGPGTRLTVT.

This sequence joins TRBV11-2 and TRBJ2-7; 13 nucleotides match TRBD2. Germline assignment: CDR1 SGHAT and CDR2 FQNNGV. The ends lost 6 bases at V and 6 bases at J; junction bases unmatched: 5. There are 14 residues in the CDR3. CDR3 nucleotide sequence: TGTGCCAGCAGTCGGACTAGCGGGAGAAGCGAGCAGTACTTC. Its translation is CASSRTSGRSEQYF.

The sample holds many counts of this clone. V usage is TRBV28 and J usage is TRBJ2-5, with 8 bases that match TRBD1. J lost 5 bases, V lost 3 bases, and 11 bases had no gene match. Germline V lookup: CDR1 MDHEN, CDR2 SYDVKM. The CDR3 runs to 16 residues. The DNA of the CDR3 is TGTGCCAGCAGTTTGAGGGCAGGGGGCTTTCCTGAGACCCAGTACTTC. This codes for CASSLRAGGFPETQYF.

CDR3 nucleotides: TGTGCCAGCCTGGCCGCCGGGGATCGTGGCTACACCTTC. Protein product: CASLAAGDRGYTF. V usage is TRBV28 and J usage is TRBJ1-2; D gene uncertain. Trimming removed 8 bases from V and 7 bases from J, with 17 bases in between. Germline values: CDR1 MDHEN, CDR2 SYDVKM. The CDR3 runs 13 residues.